These 18 T cell receptor beta chains came from one sample sequenced in a study of T cell responses to AZD1222 COVID-19 vaccine. TCRdb keeps only in-frame clones here, not all; method: immunoSEQ multiplex PCR. Of more than 150,000 clones listed, around 92% were seen once; the top ten hold 1% to 1.5%. This material consisted of peripheral blood, taken 28 days after the second AZD1222 dose. These receptors all stem from an adult who received the AZD1222 COVID-19 vaccine.

The CDR3 loop reads CASWGQGVEDYGYTF. The CDR3 nucleotides are TGTGCCAGTTGGGGACAGGGAGTGGAGGACTATGGCTACACCTTC. V usage is TRBV19 and J usage is TRBJ1-2; 9 nucleotides agree with TRBD1. CDR1 and CDR2 from the germline V gene are LNHDA and SQIVND (reference sequence). Trimming took 8 bases from V and 3 from J; bases not matched to a gene: 10. This CDR3 region has 15 residues.

The chain recombines TRBV6-5 with TRBJ1-1; 7 bases align to TRBD1. The CDR3 loop spans 14 amino acids. Germline V gene lookup returns CDR1 MNHEY and CDR2 SVGAGI. The V gene end was trimmed by 6 bases and the J gene end by 6 bases; junction bases not matched to a gene: 10. CDR3 protein: CASSSPDRASEAFF. The CDR3 region has the DNA TGTGCCAGCAGCTCTCCTGACAGGGCGTCTGAAGCTTTCTTT.

This chain joins TRBV27 and TRBJ1-6; TRBD1 agrees at 8 bases. Germline loops: CDR1 MNHEY, CDR2 SMNVEV (reference sequence). With 5 bases clipped from V and 5 bases from J, the junction kept 8 bases outside the gene matches. The CDR3 extends over 16 amino acids. CDR3 DNA: TGTGCCAGCAGTACCCATACGACAGGGGATAATTCACCCCTCCACTTT. Protein sequence: CASSTHTTGDNSPLHF.

The CDR3 DNA is TGTGCCAGTAAGGGACAGGGGGATTCACCCCTCCACTTT. Translation gives CASKGQGDSPLHF. The chain links TRBV19 to TRBJ1-6, with 11 bases matching TRBD1. The length of the CDR3 is 13 residues. Germline-derived CDR1 and CDR2 are LNHDA and SQIVND (reference sequence). V was pared by 7 bases and J by 8 bases, with 1 base of the junction left unmatched.

The rearrangement joins TRBV5-1 to TRBJ2-7, with D perhaps matching TRBD1 or TRBD2 (5 bases each). The CDR3 contains 15 residues. The germline V gene encodes CDR1 SGHRS and CDR2 YFSETQ. Trimming removed 5 bases at V and 0 bases at J, with 15 bases between. CDR3 amino acids: CASRLGTASSYEQYF. The DNA for the CDR3 is TGCGCCAGCAGGCTGGGGACGGCCAGCTCCTACGAGCAGTACTTC.

The chain has TRBV6-5 and TRBJ1-1, with D maybe TRBD1 (5 bases). V dropped 7 bases and J dropped 1 base, with 13 bases sitting between them. Germline CDR1 and CDR2: MNHEY and SVGAGI. The CDR3 length is 14 residues. The chain's CDR3 is CASTLTVSNTEAFF. The CDR3 nucleotides read TGTGCCAGCACCCTGACAGTCTCGAACACTGAAGCTTTCTTT.

The chain is built from TRBV7-3 and TRBJ2-3, with D perhaps matching TRBD1 (6 bases). CDR1 is SGHTA and CDR2 is FQGTGA in the germline V gene. CDR3 length: 14 amino acids. The V and J ends lost 5 bases and 1 base respectively, with 10 bases between them. CDR3 amino acids: CASSARTGTDTQYF. DNA for the CDR3: TGTGCCAGCAGCGCCCGGACAGGCACAGATACGCAGTATTTT.

The V call is TRBV5-1, the J call TRBJ1-5; tentatively, D is TRBD1 (5 bases). Trimming left V 0 bases short and J 4 bases short, with 11 bases between. This CDR3 is built from 15 residues. Germline CDR1 reads SGHRS; CDR2 reads YFSETQ. In nucleotides, the CDR3 is TGCGCCAGCAGCTTGGCAGGGAGGGGAAATCAGCCCCAGCATTTT. This gives the protein CASSLAGRGNQPQHF. Variable domain in full (rest from reference TRBV5-1 and TRBJ1-5): KAGVTQTPRYLIKTRGQQVTLSCSPISGHRSVSWYQQTPGQGLQFLFEYFSETQRNKGNFPGRFSGRQFSNSRSEMNVSTLELGDSALYLCASSLAGRGNQPQHFGDGTRLSIL.

This chain connects TRBV9 to TRBJ2-1; D might be TRBD1 or TRBD2, each matching 5 bases. The CDR3 sequence is 16 residues long. V lost 1 base and J 0 bases, leaving 11 bases between the germline ends. Germline-derived CDR1 and CDR2 are SGDLS and YYNGEE. The CDR3: CASSVQRGLSYNEQFF. As DNA, the CDR3 is TGTGCCAGCAGCGTACAACGGGGCCTCTCCTACAATGAGCAGTTCTTC.

This clone occurred once. This chain joins TRBV6-5 and TRBJ2-7; a weak D match, TRBD2 (5 bases). CDR3 length: 13 residues. Trimming removed 2 bases at V and 2 bases at J, with 7 bases between. Per the germline V gene, CDR1 is MNHEY and CDR2 is SVGAGI. In DNA, the CDR3 is TGTGCCAGCAGTTACGACTATACCTACGAGCAGTACTTC. This translates into CASSYDYTYEQYF.

The rearrangement links TRBV4-2 to TRBJ1-3, with D unclear. This CDR3 contains 17 residues. V lost 1 base and J 0 bases, leaving 13 bases between the germline ends. Germline lookup yields CDR1 LGHNA and CDR2 YNFKEQ. The CDR3 region has the DNA TGTGCCAGCAGCCAAGTAGGGCCACAAGCCTCTGGAAACACCATATATTTT. As protein: CASSQVGPQASGNTIYF.

This chain uses TRBV11-2 with TRBJ1-1, with 8 bases that match TRBD1. The V gene's germline CDR1 is SGHAT and CDR2 FQNNGV. The CDR3 has 13 amino acids. Trimming cost V 5 bases and J 10 bases; bases outside gene matches: 9. DNA of the CDR3: TGTGCCAGCAGCAACGACAGGGGTGGCGTAGCTTTCTTT. It translates to CASSNDRGGVAFF.

Of note for this clone: This CDR3 is also generated by other DNA sequences in the sample. The chain joins TRBV27 to TRBJ1-4; D call uncertain. Trimming removed 2 bases at V and 6 bases at J, with 7 bases between. From germline, CDR1 is MNHEY and CDR2 SMNVEV (reference sequence). This CDR3 contains 13 residues. For the CDR3, the DNA is TGTGCCAGCAGTTTACGGGGTGATGAAAAACTGTTTTTT. This encodes CASSLRGDEKLFF.

This clone has more than one count but fewer than ten. V gene TRBV7-9 combines with J gene TRBJ2-1; 8 bases are shared with TRBD1. Germline CDR1 reads SEHNR; CDR2 reads FQNEAQ (reference sequence). V lost 2 bases, J lost 10 bases, and 4 bases stayed unmatched. The CDR3 is 13 amino acids. The CDR3 region has the DNA TGTGCCAGCAGCTTATCTCGACAGGGGGAGCAGTTCTTC. This sequence encodes CASSLSRQGEQFF. The full variable domain, rest sourced from reference TRBV7-9 and TRBJ2-1, is DTGVSQNPRHKITKRGQNVTFRCDPISEHNRLYWYRQTLGQGPEFLTYFQNEAQLEKSRLLSDRFSAERPKGSFSTLEIQRTEQGDSAMYLCASSLSRQGEQFFGPGTRLTVL.

The chain recombines TRBV14 with TRBJ2-2; TRBD2 matches at 11 bases. Germline CDR1 SGHDN, CDR2 FVKESK. Trimming took 6 bases from V and 3 from J; bases not matched to a gene: 3. The CDR3 length is 15 residues. The CDR3 loop reads CASRGTSGYTGELFF. DNA of the CDR3: TGTGCCAGCAGGGGGACTAGCGGCTACACCGGGGAGCTGTTTTTT.

The chain recombines TRBV7-9 with TRBJ1-4; D gene ambiguous. Germline V gene sequence: CDR1 SEHNR, CDR2 FQNEAQ (reference sequence). Trimming took off 5 bases at V and 5 bases at J, with 12 bases between the two ends. The CDR3 runs to 14 residues. DNA for the CDR3: TGTGCCAGCAGCCCCTCGTCGGTGAATGAAAAACTGTTTTTT. It specifies CASSPSSVNEKLFF.

The V and J genes are TRBV7-2 and TRBJ1-2, with TRBD1 identical over 9 bases. Germline CDR1 and CDR2: SGHTA and FQGNSA. V gave up 5 bases and J gave up 1 base; unmatched junction bases: 5. This CDR3 has 15 amino acids. The CDR3 coding sequence is TGTGCCAGCAGCGGACAGGGGTCCATTAACTATGGCTACACCTTC. This gives the protein CASSGQGSINYGYTF.

The V call is TRBV5-8, the J call TRBJ1-4; D gene uncertain. This CDR3 has 13 residues. Germline CDR1 reads SGHTS; CDR2 reads YDEGEE. The V and J ends lost 0 bases and 10 bases respectively, with 10 bases between them. The CDR3 reads CASSLVGPRKLFF. CDR3 nucleotides: TGTGCCAGCAGCTTGGTAGGGCCGCGAAAACTGTTTTTT. The full variable domain, rest sourced from reference TRBV5-8 and TRBJ1-4, is EAGVTQSPTHLIKTRGQQATLRCSPISGHTSVYWYQQALGLGLQFLLWYDEGEERNRGNFPPRFSGRQFPNYSSELNVNALELEDSALYLCASSLVGPRKLFFGSGTQLSVL.